Listed here are 22 T cell receptor beta chains from one sample, sequenced in a study of neoadjuvant anti-PD-1 for oral cavity cancer. Produced via immunoSEQ multiplex PCR; TCRdb's table is partial and in-frame only. The sample lists roughly 14,000 clones, 71% occurring once. As to time point: after neoadjuvant nivolumab, at surgical resection. The sequencing here drew on PBMCs, taken after nivolumab (anti-PD-1) treatment. All receptors come from a person aged 35 to 85 with oral cavity squamous cell carcinoma.

This sequence joins TRBV6-5 and TRBJ1-2; D remains unclear. Looked up from germline, CDR1 is MNHEY and CDR2 is SVGAGI. V gave up 6 bases and J gave up 2 bases, with 10 bases separating them. The length of the CDR3 is 13 residues. The CDR3 reads CASSMAQNYGYTF. The CDR3 DNA sequence: TGTGCCAGCAGCATGGCGCAGAACTATGGCTACACCTTC.

CDR3 sequence (DNA): TGTGCCAGTAGTAACGGGTTGGGGACGCGGCCCCAGCATTTT. This encodes CASSNGLGTRPQHF. The chain has TRBV19 and TRBJ1-5; TRBD1 is a possible D gene (5 bases). V lost 4 bases, J lost 9 bases, and 16 bases lay in between. Germline assignment: CDR1 LNHDA and CDR2 SQIVND (reference sequence). The CDR3 sequence is 14 residues long. Full variable domain (missing parts from reference TRBV19 and TRBJ1-5): DGGITQSPKYLFRKEGQNVTLSCEQNLNHDAMYWYRQDPGQGLRLIYYSQIVNDFQKGDIAEGYSVSREKKESFPLTVTSAQKNPTAFYLCASSNGLGTRPQHFGDGTRLSIL.

The V call is TRBV27, the J call TRBJ1-2, with 7 bases lining up with TRBD1. Germline V CDR1 and CDR2: MNHEY, SMNVEV (reference sequence). The CDR3 spans 15 residues. The V segment lost 3 bases and the J segment 7 bases; nucleotides outside the gene matches: 11. CDR3 amino acids: CASSLPRDSVLGYTF. The CDR3 DNA is TGTGCCAGCAGTTTGCCCCGGGACAGTGTTCTTGGCTACACCTTC.

This rearrangement joins TRBV7-6 to TRBJ2-2; D may match TRBD1 or TRBD2 (6 bases each). The germline gives CDR1 SGHVS, CDR2 FNYEAQ. CDR3 length: 15 residues. V was trimmed by 2 bases and J by 5 bases, leaving 12 bases between them. For the CDR3, the DNA is TGTGCCAGCAGCTTATTCGGGGGCGAAACCGGGGAGCTGTTTTTT. As protein: CASSLFGGETGELFF.

CDR3 sequence reads: CASSEGRDNSPLHF. Here the CDR3 DNA reads TGTGCCAGCAGTGAAGGAAGGGATAATTCACCCCTCCACTTT. This rearrangement joins TRBV6-1 to TRBJ1-6, with no clear D. Germline V gene data show CDR1 as MNHNS and CDR2 as SASEGT. The CDR3 sequence is 14 residues long. V was clipped by 1 base and J by 5 bases, with 6 bases between them.

The chain uses TRBV7-3 and TRBJ2-2, with D uncertain. The CDR3 is 16 residues long. Deletions cut 0 bases from V and 1 base from J, with 9 bases between. From germline, CDR1 is SGHTA and CDR2 FQGTGA. The CDR3 DNA is TGTGCCAGCAGCTTAACTAGCCCGTGGAACACCGGGGAGCTGTTTTTT. Translation gives CASSLTSPWNTGELFF.

This CDR3 is CASRRRGPSTDTQYF. The CDR3 DNA follows: TGTGCCAGCAGGAGGAGAGGTCCTAGCACAGATACGCAGTATTTT. The chain recombines TRBV2 with TRBJ2-3; no reliable D call. V gave up 6 bases and J gave up 0 bases, with 13 bases separating them. The germline CDR1 and CDR2 sequences are SNHLY and FYNNEI. The CDR3 runs to 15 residues.

This clone was picked up one time. For the CDR3, the DNA is TGTGCCAGCAGCTTAGATTCCGTCTACGAGCAGTACTTC. This gives the protein CASSLDSVYEQYF. The chain uses TRBV11-2 and TRBJ2-7, with unresolved D. V lost 0 bases and J 3 bases, leaving 6 bases between the germline ends. CDR1 SGHAT and CDR2 FQNNGV come from the germline V gene. This CDR3 has 13 amino acids.

The V gene is TRBV4-2, the J gene TRBJ2-1; 10 nucleotides match TRBD2. CDR1 is LGHNA and CDR2 is YNFKEQ in the germline V gene. The CDR3 is 18 amino acids. The trim removed 5 bases at V and 2 bases at J, leaving 12 bases unmatched. Here the CDR3 reads CASSGLAGAGYTYNEQFF. The CDR3 coding sequence is TGTGCCAGCAGCGGCCTAGCGGGGGCGGGGTACACCTACAATGAGCAGTTCTTC.

With respect to this clone: Mismatch with germline at one junction end may stem from a read error. V and J are TRBV7-3 and TRBJ2-5; D uncertain. CDR1 and CDR2 from the germline V gene are SGHTA and FQGTGA. The CDR3 length is 12 residues. CDR3 in amino acids: CAISECQETQYF. The DNA for the CDR3 is TGTGCCATCAGCGAATGCCAAGAGACCCAGTACTTC.

This clone was seen just once. The genes are TRBV2 and TRBJ2-2, with D possibly matching TRBD1 (5 bases). V was pared by 6 bases and J by 6 bases, with 11 bases between. This CDR3 is 13 amino acids long. CDR1 and CDR2 (germline): SNHLY, FYNNEI. In DNA, the CDR3 is TGTGCCAGCAGGTCAGGGAAGGCCGGGGAGCTGTTTTTT. It encodes CASRSGKAGELFF.

The chain couples TRBV11-2 to TRBJ2-7; D gene unclear. V was cut by 5 bases and J by 6 bases, with 20 bases left in between. The CDR3 sequence is 15 residues long. Per germline, CDR1 SGHAT and CDR2 FQNNGV. The CDR3 DNA reads TGTGCCAGCAGCCAACCAATGGCGACCAAGGGCGAGCAGTACTTC. This codes for CASSQPMATKGEQYF.

This chain joins TRBV30 and TRBJ2-2; possible D gene TRBD1, 6 bases. V lost 4 bases and J 6 bases, leaving 6 bases between the germline ends. The CDR3 runs 11 residues. From germline, CDR1 is GTSNPN and CDR2 SVGIG (reference sequence). CDR3 region: CAWTGAGELFF. Here the CDR3 DNA reads TGTGCCTGGACAGGGGCCGGGGAGCTGTTTTTT. Complete variable domain (other parts from reference TRBV30 and TRBJ2-2): SQTIHQWPATLVQPVGSPLSLECTVEGTSNPNLYWYRQAAGRGLQLLFYSVGIGQISSEVPQNLSASRPQDRQFILSSKKLLLSDSGFYLCAWTGAGELFFGEGSRLTVL.

The chain carries TRBV30 and TRBJ1-1; 9 nucleotides line up with TRBD1. The CDR3 length is 13 residues. CDR1 GTSNPN and CDR2 SVGIG come from the germline V gene (reference sequence). V gave up 2 bases and J gave up 5 bases; unmatched junction bases: 3. The CDR3 DNA is TGTGCCTGGAGTACGACAGGGGGAACTGAAGCTTTCTTT. Its translation: CAWSTTGGTEAFF.

V and J are TRBV30 and TRBJ2-7; 7 positions match TRBD1. V lost 1 base and J lost 0; bases outside the gene matches: 6. CDR1 GTSNPN and CDR2 SVGIG come from the germline V gene (reference sequence). The CDR3 length is 15 residues. The CDR3 DNA follows: TGTGCCTGGAGTGCCAGACAGGGAAGCTCCTACGAGCAGTACTTC. It encodes CAWSARQGSSYEQYF.

This clone is a singleton in its sample. J is TRBJ1-1 and V is TRBV6-5; weak D call: TRBD1 (5 bases). Germline CDR1 is MNHEY and CDR2 is SVGAGI. Between the trimmed V and J ends, which lost 5 bases and 3 bases, there was a span of 13 bases. CDR3 length: 14 residues. The CDR3 spells CASSQRTPDTEAFF. In DNA form, the CDR3 reads TGTGCCAGCAGTCAACGGACACCTGACACTGAAGCTTTCTTT.

J is TRBJ2-3 and V is TRBV6-1; maybe TRBD2 (6 bases). CDR1 is MNHNS and CDR2 is SASEGT in the germline V gene. The CDR3 consists of 15 residues. Trimming removed 1 base at V and 2 bases at J, with 10 bases between. CDR3 residues: CASSEGGLPTDTQYF. CDR3 DNA: TGTGCCAGCAGTGAAGGGGGACTCCCCACAGATACGCAGTATTTT.

The chain joins TRBV11-2 to TRBJ2-3; D perhaps matches TRBD1 (5 bases). Germline V gives CDR1 SGHAT, CDR2 FQNNGV. V was shortened by 5 bases and J by 4 bases, with 16 bases between the two germline ends. This CDR3 region has 15 residues. The CDR3 loop is CASSNRRVYSDTQYF. The CDR3 nucleotides read TGTGCCAGCAGCAACAGGAGAGTGTATTCAGATACGCAGTATTTT.

V usage is TRBV7-3 and J usage is TRBJ1-1, with D unresolved. V lost 5 bases and J lost 0, with 13 bases in between. CDR1 and CDR2 (germline): SGHTA, FQGTGA. The CDR3 sequence is 15 residues long. The CDR3 protein is CASSPSGSLNTEAFF. CDR3 nucleotide sequence: TGTGCCAGCAGCCCCTCGGGCAGCCTGAACACTGAAGCTTTCTTT.

This clone was found a few times. CDR3 nucleotide sequence: TGTGCCAGCAGTGGGACAGCGAACACCGGGGAGCTGTTTTTT. Translating gives CASSGTANTGELFF. The chain joins TRBV2 to TRBJ2-2; D may be TRBD1 (6 bases). This CDR3 is 14 amino acids long. Per germline, CDR1 SNHLY and CDR2 FYNNEI. V lost 4 bases, J lost 0 bases, and 6 bases lay in between. Full variable domain (remainder filled in from reference TRBV2 and TRBJ2-2): EPEVTQTPSHQVTQMGQEVILRCVPISNHLYFYWYRQILGQKVEFLVSFYNNEISEKSEIFDDQFSVERPDGSNFTLKIRSTKLEDSAMYFCASSGTANTGELFFGEGSRLTVL.

The chain couples TRBV6-5 to TRBJ2-7, with 10 nucleotides matching TRBD2. The ends lost 7 bases at V and 4 bases at J; junction bases unmatched: 7. Germline loops: CDR1 MNHEY, CDR2 SVGAGI. This CDR3 is 14 amino acids long. The CDR3 region is CASTKAGGGYEQYF. The CDR3 DNA follows: TGTGCCAGCACCAAAGCGGGAGGGGGATACGAGCAGTACTTC.

The V and J genes are TRBV5-6 and TRBJ2-1, with 8 bases that match TRBD1. The CDR3 length is 14 residues. Per the germline V gene, CDR1 is SGHDT and CDR2 is YYEEEE. V was clipped by 4 bases and J by 5 bases; unmatched bases: 5. The chain's CDR3 is CASSPDRVDNEQFF. The CDR3 DNA is TGTGCCAGCAGCCCGGACAGGGTTGACAATGAGCAGTTCTTC.